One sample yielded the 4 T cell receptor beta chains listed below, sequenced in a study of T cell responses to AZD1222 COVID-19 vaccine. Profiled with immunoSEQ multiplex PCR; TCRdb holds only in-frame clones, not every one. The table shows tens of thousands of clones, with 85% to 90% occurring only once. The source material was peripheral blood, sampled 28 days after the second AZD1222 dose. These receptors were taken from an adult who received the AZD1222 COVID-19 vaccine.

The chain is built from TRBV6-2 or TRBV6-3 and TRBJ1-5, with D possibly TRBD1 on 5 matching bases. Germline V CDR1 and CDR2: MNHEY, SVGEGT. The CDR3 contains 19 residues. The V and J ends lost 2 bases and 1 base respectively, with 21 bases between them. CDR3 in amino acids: CASSYGGSFQRVSNQPQHF. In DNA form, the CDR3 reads TGTGCCAGCAGTTACGGGGGATCTTTTCAACGGGTAAGCAATCAGCCCCAGCATTTT.

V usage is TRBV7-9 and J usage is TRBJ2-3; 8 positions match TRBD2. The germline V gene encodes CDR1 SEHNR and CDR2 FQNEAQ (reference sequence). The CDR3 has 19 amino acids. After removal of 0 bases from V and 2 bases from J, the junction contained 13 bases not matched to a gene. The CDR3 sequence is CASSLAMVAGGAPTDTQYF. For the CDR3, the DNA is TGTGCCAGCAGCTTAGCTATGGTGGCCGGGGGGGCCCCCACAGATACGCAGTATTTT. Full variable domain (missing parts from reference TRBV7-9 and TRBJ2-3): DTGVSQNPRHKITKRGQNVTFRCDPISEHNRLYWYRQTLGQGPEFLTYFQNEAQLEKSRLLSDRFSAERPKGSFSTLEIQRTEQGDSAMYLCASSLAMVAGGAPTDTQYFGPGTRLTVL.

The CDR3 loop is CASSLKGALTTNEQFF. The CDR3 region has the DNA TGTGCCAGCAGCTTAAAGGGGGCCTTAACTACCAATGAGCAGTTCTTC. This chain links TRBV7-6 with TRBJ2-1, with TRBD1 matching 7 bases. Germline V gene sequence: CDR1 SGHVS, CDR2 FNYEAQ. J lost 6 bases, V lost 2 bases, and 10 bases had no gene match. The CDR3 has 16 amino acids.

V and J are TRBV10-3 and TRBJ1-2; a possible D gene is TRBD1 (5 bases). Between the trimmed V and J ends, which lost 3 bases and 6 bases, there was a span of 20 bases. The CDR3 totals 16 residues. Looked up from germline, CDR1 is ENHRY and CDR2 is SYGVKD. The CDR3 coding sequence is TGTGCCATCAGTGATGAAACGTCTGGGGTAGGGGATGGCTACACCTTC. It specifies CAISDETSGVGDGYTF.